The 9 T cell receptor beta chains below were found in one sample sequenced in a study of beta chain features in type 1 diabetes. Study conclusions and caveats: People with Type 1 diabetes carried modestly yet significantly shorter TCRB CDR3s in all four CD4+ subsets.

All of the isolated RNA was reverse transcribed, so expressed TCRB transcripts were sequenced. The protocol was immunoSEQ multiplex PCR, while the TCRdb copy is restricted to in-frame clones and leaves out a portion. Found here are around 360,000 clones, 10% to 15% of them singletons; the top ten hold about 0.01%. For these TCRs, the target antigens are not known. Sequencing used naive CD4+ T cells from blood. The receptors were gathered from a woman aged 18-30 years with type 1 diabetes.

The genes are TRBV29-1 and TRBJ2-2, with 8 nucleotides matching TRBD2. This CDR3 contains 15 residues. The germline CDR1 and CDR2 sequences are SQVTM and ANQGSEA. With 4 bases clipped from V and 6 bases from J, the junction kept 10 bases outside the gene matches. This CDR3 is CSVGGWASGSGELFF. The CDR3 coding sequence is TGCAGCGTTGGGGGTTGGGCTAGCGGGTCCGGGGAGCTGTTTTTT.

The chain uses TRBV5-1 and TRBJ2-4; 7 bases are a match to TRBD1. V gave up 2 bases and J gave up 1 base; unmatched junction bases: 0. The CDR3 is made up of 14 amino acids. Per the germline V gene, CDR1 is SGHRS and CDR2 is YFSETQ. DNA for the CDR3: TGCGCCAGCAGCTTACAGGGGGCCAAAAACATTCAGTACTTC. It yields the protein CASSLQGAKNIQYF.

This clone was seen only a few times. The chain employs TRBV5-4 and TRBJ2-7; 7 nucleotides match TRBD2. The CDR3 is 15 amino acids. Germline CDR1 SGHNT, CDR2 YYREEE (reference sequence). V shed 0 bases, J shed 7 bases, and the junction held 10 bases outside the gene matches. The CDR3 sequence is CASSLDAAGFLEQYF. The DNA of the CDR3 is TGTGCCAGCAGCTTGGATGCAGCGGGGTTCTTGGAGCAGTACTTC. Full variable domain (outside the CDR3, taken from reference TRBV5-4 and TRBJ2-7): ETGVTQSPTHLIKTRGQQVTLRCSSQSGHNTVSWYQQALGQGPQFIFQYYREEENGRGNFPPRFSGLQFPNYSSELNVNALELDDSALYLCASSLDAAGFLEQYFGPGTRLTVT.

The rearrangement joins TRBV20-1 to TRBJ1-4; weak D call: TRBD1 (5 bases). The CDR3 runs 10 residues. Trimming shortened V by 6 bases and J by 11 bases, and 10 bases separated the two germline ends. In germline, CDR1 is DFQATT, CDR2 SNEGSKA (reference sequence). This chain's CDR3 is CSAKRDKLFF. The CDR3 coding sequence is TGCAGTGCCAAGCGGGACAAACTGTTTTTT.

A few counts support this clone. The chain couples TRBV19 to TRBJ1-2; perhaps TRBD1 as D (6 bases). The CDR3 totals 12 residues. Germline V lookup: CDR1 LNHDA, CDR2 SQIVND (reference sequence). V was pared by 5 bases and J by 13 bases, with 17 bases between. CDR3 sequence reads: CASSPRTAKCTF. CDR3 DNA sequence: TGTGCCAGTAGTCCACGGACAGCTAAGTGCACCTTC.

There are a few counts of this clone. The chain has TRBV29-1 and TRBJ1-1; 7 positions agree with TRBD1. The V and J ends lost 6 bases and 1 base, in that order; junction bases with no gene match: 8. This CDR3 has 14 residues. Germline V gives CDR1 SQVTM, CDR2 ANQGSEA. DNA of the CDR3: TGCAGCGTGAAGGAGGGGGCAAGGAACACTGAAGCTTTCTTT. This encodes CSVKEGARNTEAFF.

This clone occurred a few times. This chain links TRBV11-3 with TRBJ2-5, with D possibly TRBD2 on 5 matching bases. The V gene's germline CDR1 is SGHNT and CDR2 YENEEA. The CDR3 sequence is 13 residues long. V lost 5 bases and J lost 2, with 9 bases in between. In DNA form, the CDR3 reads TGTGCCAGCAGCAATCCGGGGCAAGAGACCCAGTACTTC. Translation gives CASSNPGQETQYF. The complete variable domain, with remaining parts taken from reference TRBV11-3 and TRBJ2-5, reads EAGVVQSPRYKIIEKKQPVAFWCNPISGHNTLYWYLQNLGQGPELLIRYENEEAVDDSQLPKDRFSAERLKGVDSTLKIQPAELGDSAVYLCASSNPGQETQYFGPGTRLLVL.

The sample holds a few counts of this clone. The rearrangement links TRBV7-3 to TRBJ2-6; TRBD1 matches at 8 bases. This CDR3 is built from 17 residues. Germline trimming cut 3 bases from V and 0 bases from J; bases unmatched to any gene: 4. Looked up from germline, CDR1 is SGHTA and CDR2 is FQGTGA. The CDR3 DNA reads TGTGCCAGCAGCTTGACAGGGGACTCCTCTGGGGCCAACGTCCTGACTTTC. Amino acids: CASSLTGDSSGANVLTF.

The chain uses TRBV7-9 and TRBJ2-7, with D possibly matching TRBD2 (7 bases). Germline V gene data show CDR1 as SEHNR and CDR2 as FQNEAQ (reference sequence). This CDR3 is 15 amino acids long. The germline V and J ends were trimmed by 5 bases and 0 bases, with 14 bases remaining between them. The CDR3 region has the DNA TGTGCCAGCAGCGGAGGGGGGGGGAGCTCCTACGAGCAGTACTTC. This sequence encodes CASSGGGGSSYEQYF.